This T cell receptor (beta chain) was identified during a study of cytomegalovirus exposure and HLA in healthy donors. The study ran its PCR with 60 Vbeta and 13 Jbeta primers. Method: immunoSEQ multiplex PCR; TCRdb's copy keeps in-frame clones and lacks some. Of about 130,000 clones listed, roughly 84% are singletons. Sequenced material: PBMCs. The receptor was derived from a man aged 45-65 years in good health and CMV-seronegative.

The CDR3 protein is CATWRGSSTDTQYF. The CDR3 bases are TGTGCCACCTGGCGGGGGTCGAGCACAGATACGCAGTATTTT. The chain has TRBV9 and TRBJ2-3, with 7 bases lining up with TRBD2. V gave up 9 bases and J gave up 0 bases; unmatched junction bases: 7. The CDR3 sequence is 14 residues long. Germline-derived CDR1 and CDR2 are SGDLS and YYNGEE.